The entry below gives a single TCR beta chain sequence along with its context. This sample stems from a study of blood T cell repertoires in COVID-19. Study summary: The samples span acute and convalescent COVID-19 from the United States, Italy and Spain.

This table comes from immunoSEQ multiplex PCR, and its TCRdb copy is limited to in-frame clones, with some not included. The data contain 27,000 or so clones, 65% to 90% of them singletons. Unmatched junction bases numbered 3, after V lost 4 bases and J lost 3 bases. The CDR3 is 15 residues long. In germline, CDR1 is KGHDR, CDR2 SFDVKD. The specimen was peripheral blood. The rearrangement uses TRBV24-1 and TRBJ2-5; TRBD2 matches at 11 bases. The clonotype was recovered from an elderly man with active or convalescent COVID-19. The CDR3 loop is CATSETGLAEETQYF. CDR3 nucleotides: TGTGCCACCAGTGAGACGGGACTAGCGGAAGAGACCCAGTACTTC.